One and the same sample provided the 19 T cell receptor beta chains below, sequenced in a study of blood T cell repertoires in COVID-19. Clones were read by immunoSEQ multiplex PCR, and TCRdb kept only the in-frame ones, dropping some. The table has approximately 250,000 clones, nearly 85% seen once; the top ten hold around 5.9%. Sequenced sample: peripheral blood. Every receptor here comes from a human donor in a cohort sampled during active COVID-19.

The chain recombines TRBV27 with TRBJ2-7, with a weak D call TRBD1 (5 bases). CDR3 length: 14 residues. Trimming took 6 bases from V and 3 from J, leaving 15 bases between them. From germline, CDR1 is MNHEY and CDR2 SMNVEV (reference sequence). The CDR3 bases are TGTGCCAGCAGCCCTCTAGGACAAAGCTACGAGCAGTACTTC. Its translation is CASSPLGQSYEQYF.

The chain combines TRBV19 with TRBJ1-2; possibly TRBD1 for D (5 bases). The CDR3 sequence is 14 residues long. The ends were cut back, 9 bases at V and 1 base at J, with 15 bases in the middle. Germline CDR1 LNHDA, CDR2 SQIVND (reference sequence). CDR3 residues: CASSPSGINYGYTF. The DNA of the CDR3 is TGTGCCAGCAGCCCGTCAGGGATTAACTATGGCTACACCTTC.

This clone was counted once. J is TRBJ1-3 and V is TRBV9; the D gene is possibly TRBD1 (5 bases). Trimming removed 0 bases at V and 3 bases at J, with 13 bases between. From germline, CDR1 is SGDLS and CDR2 YYNGEE. This CDR3 has 16 residues. DNA of the CDR3: TGTGCCAGCAGCGTAGCGACGCAGGGCTTTGGAAACACCATATATTTT. Translated, it gives CASSVATQGFGNTIYF.

V and J are TRBV10-1 and TRBJ1-5; 7 bases line up with TRBD1. CDR3 size: 14 residues. Germline lookup yields CDR1 WNHNN and CDR2 SYGVQD (reference sequence). The junction had 8 bases not matched to a gene; V was cut back by 6 bases and J by 6 bases. Written as DNA, the CDR3 is TGCGCCAGCAGCCTCGACAGGGTAAGTCAGCCCCAGCATTTT. Protein sequence: CASSLDRVSQPQHF.

The gene calls are TRBV7-9 and TRBJ2-7, with D possibly TRBD1 on 5 matching bases. V shed 2 bases and J shed 2 bases, with 13 bases lying between them. Germline V gene sequence: CDR1 SEHNR, CDR2 FQNEAQ (reference sequence). The CDR3 covers 15 residues. The CDR3: CASSLRAGMTYEQYF. In DNA form, the CDR3 reads TGTGCCAGCAGCTTAAGGGCAGGGATGACCTACGAGCAGTACTTC. The whole variable domain, filled in from reference TRBV7-9 and TRBJ2-7, reads DTGVSQNPRHKITKRGQNVTFRCDPISEHNRLYWYRQTLGQGPEFLTYFQNEAQLEKSRLLSDRFSAERPKGSFSTLEIQRTEQGDSAMYLCASSLRAGMTYEQYFGPGTRLTVT.

J is TRBJ1-1 and V is TRBV6-1, with 8 bases matching TRBD1. Germline loops: CDR1 MNHNS, CDR2 SASEGT. V trimming: 2 bases; J trimming: 6 bases; junction bases outside the gene matches: 5. This CDR3 has 14 amino acids. The CDR3 reads CASSEQDRGAEAFF. The CDR3 nucleotides are TGTGCCAGCAGTGAACAAGACAGGGGCGCTGAAGCTTTCTTT.

The V call is TRBV3-1 (or the pseudogene TRBV3-2), the J call TRBJ2-7; TRBD2 agrees at 8 bases. V shed 3 bases and J 5 bases; nucleotides not matched to a gene: 3. The CDR3 extends over 13 amino acids. CDR1 and CDR2 (germline): LGHDT, YNNKEL (reference sequence). CDR3 nucleotide sequence: TGTGCCAGCAGCCACTCGGGGGGGGACGAGCAGTACTTC. This sequence encodes CASSHSGGDEQYF.

The chain uses TRBV27 and TRBJ2-5; no reliable D call. The CDR3 length is 13 residues. V shed 4 bases and J shed 5 bases, with 11 bases lying between them. CDR1 is MNHEY and CDR2 is SMNVEV in the germline V gene (reference sequence). Here the CDR3 DNA reads TGTGCCAGCAGTTCCAGGTGGTCTGAGACCCAGTACTTC. Residues: CASSSRWSETQYF.

This clone was seen a single time. The chain uses TRBV5-1 and TRBJ1-1; 9 bases align to TRBD1. V shed 2 bases, J shed 4 bases, and the junction held 6 bases outside the gene matches. The CDR3 loop spans 15 amino acids. Germline V gives CDR1 SGHRS, CDR2 YFSETQ. The CDR3 DNA reads TGCGCCAGCAGCTTATTACAGGGGGCGCCCACTGAAGCTTTCTTT. Protein product: CASSLLQGAPTEAFF.

The rearrangement joins TRBV10-1 to TRBJ2-5, with D perhaps matching TRBD1 (6 bases). CDR1 is WNHNN, CDR2 SYGVQD, per germline (reference sequence). V dropped 8 bases and J dropped 1 base, with 8 bases sitting between them. The CDR3 has 12 amino acids. The CDR3 bases are TGCGCCAGCGGACAGACCCAAGAGACCCAGTACTTC. Protein sequence: CASGQTQETQYF.

V usage is TRBV27 and J usage is TRBJ2-1; 10 positions match TRBD2. The germline V gene encodes CDR1 MNHEY and CDR2 SMNVEV (reference sequence). The CDR3 sequence is 14 residues long. With V trimmed by 6 bases and J by 7 bases, 6 bases remained unmatched. The CDR3, as DNA: TGTGCCAGCAGGCTAGCGGGAGAAAGTAATGAGCAGTTCTTC. Protein: CASRLAGESNEQFF.

This sequence joins TRBV7-2 and TRBJ2-3; 7 bases align to TRBD2. The CDR3 has 15 residues. The germline V gene has CDR1 SGHTA and CDR2 FQGNSA. The junction had 3 bases not matched to a gene; V was cut back by 3 bases and J by 0 bases. CDR3 nucleotide sequence: TGTGCCAGCAGCTTTCTAGCGGATAGCACAGATACGCAGTATTTT. This translates into CASSFLADSTDTQYF.

The gene calls are TRBV18 and TRBJ1-3; D perhaps matches TRBD1 (5 bases). Germline CDR1 reads KGHSH; CDR2 reads LQKENI. The CDR3 covers 15 residues. V lost 1 base, J lost 4 bases, and 11 bases lay in between. Here the CDR3 reads CASSPREAGGNTIYF. The CDR3 DNA reads as TGTGCCAGCTCACCACGAGAGGCAGGGGGAAACACCATATATTTT. The whole variable domain, filled in from reference TRBV18 and TRBJ1-3, reads NAGVMQNPRHLVRRRGQEARLRCSPMKGHSHVYWYRQLPEEGLKFMVYLQKENIIDESGMPKERFSAEFPKEGPSILRIQQVVRGDSAAYFCASSPREAGGNTIYFGEGSWLTVV.

The sample holds one count of this clone. V and J are TRBV30 and TRBJ2-3; the match to TRBD1 covers 7 bases. The germline V gene has CDR1 GTSNPN and CDR2 SVGIG (reference sequence). With 2 bases clipped from V and 3 bases from J, the junction kept 2 bases outside the gene matches. The length of the CDR3 is 13 residues. The CDR3 reads CAWSKQGTDTQYF. CDR3 DNA: TGTGCCTGGAGTAAACAGGGGACAGATACGCAGTATTTT.

The chain couples TRBV27 to TRBJ2-7, with no clear D. There are 14 residues in the CDR3. Trimming removed 3 bases at V and 7 bases at J, with 16 bases between. Germline V gene lookup returns CDR1 MNHEY and CDR2 SMNVEV (reference sequence). The CDR3 DNA sequence: TGTGCCAGCAGTTTCGTTGGTCTCGAGAGAGAGCAGTACTTC. As protein: CASSFVGLEREQYF.

The rearrangement links TRBV19 to TRBJ1-1; possibly TRBD1 for D (5 bases). The length of the CDR3 is 12 residues. V was clipped by 2 bases and J by 5 bases, with 6 bases between them. Germline-derived CDR1 and CDR2 are LNHDA and SQIVND (reference sequence). The CDR3 here is CASSIRGTEAFF. In DNA, the CDR3 is TGTGCCAGTAGTATAAGGGGAACTGAAGCTTTCTTT.

The CDR3 sequence: CASSFGTGGNIQYF. CDR3 bases: TGTGCCAGCAGCTTTGGGACAGGGGGAAACATTCAGTACTTC. The chain combines TRBV9 with TRBJ2-4; 11 bases fit TRBD1. The CDR3 length is 14 residues. The trim removed 4 bases at V and 6 bases at J, leaving 3 bases unmatched. Looked up from germline, CDR1 is SGDLS and CDR2 is YYNGEE. Supplemented by reference TRBV9 and TRBJ2-4, the full variable domain reads DSGVTQTPKHLITATGQRVTLRCSPRSGDLSVYWYQQSLDQGLQFLIQYYNGEERAKGNILERFSAQQFPDLHSELNLSSLELGDSALYFCASSFGTGGNIQYFGAGTRLSVL.

The chain couples TRBV6-2 or TRBV6-3 to TRBJ1-2, with D hard to call. CDR1 is MNHEY and CDR2 is SVGEGT in the germline V gene. V gave up 6 bases and J gave up 1 base, with 9 bases separating them. The CDR3 sequence is 13 residues long. The CDR3 bases are TGTGCCAGCAGCGGCCGGGATAACTATGGCTACACCTTC. It translates to CASSGRDNYGYTF.

This chain links TRBV29-1 with TRBJ2-5; 11 positions match TRBD1. Losses at the gene ends were 5 bases for V and 1 base for J; bases not matched to a gene: 12. Germline V gene lookup returns CDR1 SQVTM and CDR2 ANQGSEA. The CDR3 loop spans 17 amino acids. CDR3 nucleotide sequence: TGCAGCGTTCGGCCCCGGACAGGGGGCTACCTCCAAGAGACCCAGTACTTC. Amino acids: CSVRPRTGGYLQETQYF.